The rows below give T cell receptor beta chains drawn from one sample of a study of blood T cell repertoires in COVID-19. Sequencing was performed with immunoSEQ multiplex PCR; in TCRdb, only in-frame clones are kept and a portion is missing. The sample comprises approximately 84,000 clones, approximately 87% of which are singletons, and around 1.5% rests with the top ten. Sequences were obtained from peripheral blood. These TCRs come from a human donor with active COVID-19. The donor label of this sample is uncertain. Each CDR3 is given with its conserved first and last residue. D genes are given only for firm matches. Rows may omit the clone size; those that give it use once, few, many or a size class.

j_call,v_call,clone_size,d_call,cdr3_nt,cdr3_aa
TRBJ2-2,TRBV4-3,.,TRBD2,TGCGCCAGCAGCTTTAGAGGGACTAGCCTAACCGGGGAGCTGTTTTTT,CASSFRGTSLTGELFF
TRBJ2-5,TRBV5-1,.,TRBD2,TGCGCCAGCAGACCAGGTGGCGGGGGGGCCGAGACCCAGTACTTC,CASRPGGGGAETQYF
TRBJ1-5,TRBV2,.,.,TGTGCCAGCAGGGGAGACACTCCAAATCAGCCCCAGCATTTT,CASRGDTPNQPQHF
TRBJ1-1,TRBV5-1,.,.,TGCGCCAGCAGGTCGGAGGACACTGAAGCTTTCTTT,CASRSEDTEAFF
TRBJ1-6,TRBV27,.,TRBD1,TGTGCCAGCAGTTTAAAGCCGGGACAGCGATATAATTCACCCCTCCACTTT,CASSLKPGQRYNSPLHF
TRBJ1-1,TRBV5-1,.,TRBD1,TGCGCCAGCATGACAGGGCCCCTGAACACTGAAGCTTTCTTT,CASMTGPLNTEAFF
TRBJ1-1,TRBV5-6,.,.,TGTGCCAGCAGCAAACTACAGGGTACGCGAGCTTTCTTT,CASSKLQGTRAFF
TRBJ1-4,TRBV7-6,.,TRBD1,TGTGCCAGCAGCTTAACAGGGGCCGCCGGTGAAAAACTGTTTTTT,CASSLTGAAGEKLFF
TRBJ2-7,TRBV6-4,.,.,TGTGCCAGCAGTGACAAATTAAAATACGAGCAGTACTTC,CASSDKLKYEQYF
TRBJ2-1,TRBV27,.,TRBD2,TGTGCCAGCGGGCCCGGGACTAGCAATGAGCAGTTCTTC,CASGPGTSNEQFF
TRBJ2-1,TRBV5-6,.,.,TGTGCCAGCAGCTTGTGGAGTGAGCAGTTCTTC,CASSLWSEQFF
TRBJ1-1,TRBV28,.,TRBD1,TGTGCCAGCAGTTCAGGGGGCAGCACTGAAGCTTTCTTT,CASSSGGSTEAFF
TRBJ2-7,TRBV3-1/TRBV3-2,.,.,TGTGCCAGCCTCTCTAGTGGCTCCTACGAGCAGTACTTC,CASLSSGSYEQYF
TRBJ2-7,TRBV11-2,.,TRBD2,TGTGCCAGCAGCTTTTCCGGGACTATTGAGCAGTACTTC,CASSFSGTIEQYF
TRBJ2-2,TRBV4-1,.,TRBD1,TGCGCCAGCAGCCGACGAGTAGGGACAGGGAAGTGGGTCCCCACCGGGGAGCTGTTTTTT,CASSRRVGTGKWVPTGELFF
TRBJ2-3,TRBV29-1,.,TRBD1,TGCAGCGCTCCCAGGGGGCACCACACAGATACGCAGTATTTT,CSAPRGHHTDTQYF
TRBJ1-5,TRBV21-1,.,.,TGTGCCAGCAGCCTTCGGACAGGGAAGGGACAGCCCCAGCATTTT,CASSLRTGKGQPQHF
TRBJ2-2,TRBV5-1,.,.,TGCGCCAGCAGCTTGTCACAGCCGAACACCGGGGAGCTGTTTTTT,CASSLSQPNTGELFF
TRBJ2-3,TRBV6-4,.,TRBD1,TGTGCCAGCCAAATGTCTTCCGGGACAGCAGATACGCAGTATTTT,CASQMSSGTADTQYF
TRBJ1-1,TRBV10-2,.,.,TGCGCCAGCAGCCGGGTAGGGGACACTGAAGCTTTCTTT,CASSRVGDTEAFF
TRBJ2-7,TRBV5-6,.,.,TGTGCCAGCAGCTTGTCGTTGAGTGTATACGAGCAGTACTTC,CASSLSLSVYEQYF
TRBJ1-5,TRBV4-2,.,.,TGTGCCAGCACTCCGGGACAAAGTAATCAGCCCCAGCATTTT,CASTPGQSNQPQHF
TRBJ2-7,TRBV5-1,.,TRBD1,TGCGCCAGCAGCTTGGCCTCCGGGACAGGGTCCTACGAGCAGTACTTC,CASSLASGTGSYEQYF
TRBJ2-3,TRBV7-9,.,TRBD2,TGTGCCAGCAGCTTACCCCTAGCGGGGGGGACAGATACGCAGTATTTT,CASSLPLAGGTDTQYF
TRBJ2-7,TRBV5-4,.,.,TGTGCCAGCACCGAGGCCGGCTCCTACGAGCAGTACTTC,CASTEAGSYEQYF
TRBJ1-3,TRBV27,.,.,TGTGCCAGCAGTTTACGAGGGACTGGAAACACCATATATTTT,CASSLRGTGNTIYF
TRBJ2-4,TRBV11-3,.,.,TGTGCCAGCAGCTTAGCAGGGCCTAAAAACATTCAGTACTTC,CASSLAGPKNIQYF
TRBJ2-1,TRBV24-1,.,TRBD2,TGTGCCACCAGAGACTCCGGGACTAGTTCTTACAATGAGCAGTTCTTC,CATRDSGTSSYNEQFF
TRBJ2-1,TRBV24-1,.,.,TGTGCCACGGGGCCCCAGTACAATGAGCAGTTCTTC,CATGPQYNEQFF
TRBJ1-1,TRBV18,few,TRBD1,TGTGCCAGCTCACCAGTGACAGGGACGGCTGAAGCTTTCTTT,CASSPVTGTAEAFF
TRBJ2-2,TRBV5-6,.,TRBD2,TGTGCCAGCAGCCTGGGTAGCGGGGGAGCGAACACCGGGGAGCTGTTTTTT,CASSLGSGGANTGELFF
TRBJ2-1,TRBV4-2,once,TRBD2,TGTGCCAGCAGCCGCGGGACTAGCGGGGCCCCCGTCGGGAATGAGCAGTTCTTC,CASSRGTSGAPVGNEQFF
TRBJ2-1,TRBV15,.,TRBD2,TGTGCCACCAGCAGAGATCTAGCGGGGGGCTACAATGAGCAGTTCTTC,CATSRDLAGGYNEQFF
TRBJ1-5,TRBV2,.,TRBD1,TGTGCCAGCAGTGGACAGGGGGACAATCAGCCCCAGCATTTT,CASSGQGDNQPQHF
TRBJ2-1,TRBV5-4,.,.,TGTGCCAGCAACTTGGAAGGGAGCTCCTACAATGAGCAGTTCTTC,CASNLEGSSYNEQFF
TRBJ1-1,TRBV12-3/TRBV12-4,.,.,TGTGCCAGCAGTCTGGCGGAGGGGACTGAAGCTTTCTTT,CASSLAEGTEAFF
TRBJ2-6,TRBV7-8,.,TRBD2,TGTGCCAGCAGCATACTAGCGGGGGCGGGAGTCCTGACTTTC,CASSILAGAGVLTF
TRBJ2-1,TRBV19,.,TRBD1,TGTGCCAGTAAACACAGGACAGGGGCCGAAACCAACAATGAGCAGTTCTTC,CASKHRTGAETNNEQFF
TRBJ1-2,TRBV29-1,.,TRBD1,TGCAGCGTTGAAACAGGGGGTGGCGGTGGGAAAGGTGGCTACACCTTC,CSVETGGGGGKGGYTF
TRBJ1-2,TRBV19,.,TRBD1,TGTGCCAGTAGTTCTTCCGGCACAGGGGGCTATGGCTACACCTTC,CASSSSGTGGYGYTF
TRBJ2-5,TRBV7-2,.,.,TGTGCCAGCAGCCGGGGATTTCAAGAGACCCAGTACTTC,CASSRGFQETQYF
TRBJ2-4,TRBV4-3,.,.,TGCGCCAGCAGCCAAGATTCAGGGAACATTCAGTACTTC,CASSQDSGNIQYF
TRBJ2-3,TRBV18,.,.,TGTGCCAGCTCACACCGTCTACAGGGTCTCAGCACAGATACGCAGTATTTT,CASSHRLQGLSTDTQYF
TRBJ1-2,TRBV19,.,TRBD1,TGTGCCAGTAGTAGGACAGGGAGCGGAAACTATGGCTACACCTTC,CASSRTGSGNYGYTF